This TCR beta chain was captured by sequencing in a study of breast tumors, draining lymph nodes, adjacent tissues. Study results and limitations: Compared with basal-like, luminal-like tumors shared significantly more repertoire with nontumor tissue.

This CDR3 contains 16 residues. Trimming left V 0 bases short and J 5 bases short, with 13 bases between. Per the germline V gene, CDR1 is KGHDR and CDR2 is SFDVKD. Samples came from axillary lymph nodes draining the breast cancer. TCRdb reprocessed the multiplex PCR reads via MiXCR and lists one record per CDR3 protein. The data hold 180,000 or so distinct CDR3 sequences, with approximately 33% observed a single time. With regard to this clonotype: Its antigen is unknown.

The chain carries TRBV24-1 and TRBJ2-1; possible D gene TRBD2, 7 bases. This TCR derives from a female donor with breast cancer. Some clones in this sample may be carry-over from other donors' samples. Specimen: axillary lymph node tissue. CDR3 nucleotide sequence: TGTGCCACCAGTGATTTGCGGGAGGACAGAAACAATGAGCAGTTCTTC. Residues: CATSDLREDRNNEQFF.